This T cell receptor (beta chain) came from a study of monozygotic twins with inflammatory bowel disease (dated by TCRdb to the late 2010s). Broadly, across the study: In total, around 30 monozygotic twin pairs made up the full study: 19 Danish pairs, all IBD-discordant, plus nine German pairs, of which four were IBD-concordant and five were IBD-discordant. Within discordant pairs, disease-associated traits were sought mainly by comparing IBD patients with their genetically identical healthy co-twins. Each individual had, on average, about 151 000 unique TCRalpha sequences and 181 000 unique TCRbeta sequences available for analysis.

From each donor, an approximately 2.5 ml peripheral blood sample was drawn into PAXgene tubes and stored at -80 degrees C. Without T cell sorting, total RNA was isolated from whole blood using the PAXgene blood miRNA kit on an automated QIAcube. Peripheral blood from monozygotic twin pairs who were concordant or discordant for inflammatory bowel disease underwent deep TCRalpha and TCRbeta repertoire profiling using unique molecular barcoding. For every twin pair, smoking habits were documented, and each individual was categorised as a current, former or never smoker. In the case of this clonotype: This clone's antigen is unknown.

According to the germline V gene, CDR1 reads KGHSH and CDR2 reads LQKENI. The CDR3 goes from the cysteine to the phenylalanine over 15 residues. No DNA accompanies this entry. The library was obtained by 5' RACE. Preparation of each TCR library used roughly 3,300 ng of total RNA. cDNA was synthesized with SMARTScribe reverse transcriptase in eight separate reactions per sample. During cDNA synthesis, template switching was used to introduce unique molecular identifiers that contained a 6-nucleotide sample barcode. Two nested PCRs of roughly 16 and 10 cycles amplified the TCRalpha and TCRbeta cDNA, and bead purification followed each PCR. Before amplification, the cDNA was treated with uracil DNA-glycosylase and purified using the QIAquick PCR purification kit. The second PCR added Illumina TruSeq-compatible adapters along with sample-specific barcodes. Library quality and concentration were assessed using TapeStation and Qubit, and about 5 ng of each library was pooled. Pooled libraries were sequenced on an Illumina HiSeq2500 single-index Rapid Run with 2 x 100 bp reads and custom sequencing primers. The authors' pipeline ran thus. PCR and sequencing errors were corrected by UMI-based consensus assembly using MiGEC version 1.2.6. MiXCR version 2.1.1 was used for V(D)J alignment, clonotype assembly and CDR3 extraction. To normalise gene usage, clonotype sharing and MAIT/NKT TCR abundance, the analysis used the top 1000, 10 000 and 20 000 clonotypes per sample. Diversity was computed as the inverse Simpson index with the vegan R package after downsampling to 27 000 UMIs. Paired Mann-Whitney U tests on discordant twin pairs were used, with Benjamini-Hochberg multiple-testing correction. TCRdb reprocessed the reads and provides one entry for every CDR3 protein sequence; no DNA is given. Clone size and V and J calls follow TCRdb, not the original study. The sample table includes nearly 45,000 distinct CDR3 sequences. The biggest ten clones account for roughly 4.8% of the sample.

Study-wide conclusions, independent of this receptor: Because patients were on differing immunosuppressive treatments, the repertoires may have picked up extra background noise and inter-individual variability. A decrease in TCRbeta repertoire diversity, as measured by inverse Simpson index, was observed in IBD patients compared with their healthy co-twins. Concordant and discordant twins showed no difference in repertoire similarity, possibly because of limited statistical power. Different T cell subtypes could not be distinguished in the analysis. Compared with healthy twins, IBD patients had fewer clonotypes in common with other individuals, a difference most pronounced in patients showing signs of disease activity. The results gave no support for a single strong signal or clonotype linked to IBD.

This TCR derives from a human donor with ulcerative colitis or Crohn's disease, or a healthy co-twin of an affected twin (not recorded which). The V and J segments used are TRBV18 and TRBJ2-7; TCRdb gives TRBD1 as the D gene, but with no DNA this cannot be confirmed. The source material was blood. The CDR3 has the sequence CASSPGTGGAYEQYF.